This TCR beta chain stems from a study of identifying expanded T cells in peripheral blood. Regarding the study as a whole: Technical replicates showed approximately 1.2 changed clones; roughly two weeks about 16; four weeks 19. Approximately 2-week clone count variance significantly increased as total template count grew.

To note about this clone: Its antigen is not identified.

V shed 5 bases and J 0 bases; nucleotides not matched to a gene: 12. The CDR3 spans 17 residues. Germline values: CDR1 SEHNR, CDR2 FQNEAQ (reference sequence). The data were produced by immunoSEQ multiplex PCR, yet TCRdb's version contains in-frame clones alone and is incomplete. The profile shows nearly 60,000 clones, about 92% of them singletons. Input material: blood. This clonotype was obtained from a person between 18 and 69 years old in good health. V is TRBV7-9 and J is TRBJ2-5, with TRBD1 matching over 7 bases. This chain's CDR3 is CASSRRAGTANQETQYF. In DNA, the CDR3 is TGTGCCAGCAGCCGCCGGGCCGGGACAGCAAACCAAGAGACCCAGTACTTC.